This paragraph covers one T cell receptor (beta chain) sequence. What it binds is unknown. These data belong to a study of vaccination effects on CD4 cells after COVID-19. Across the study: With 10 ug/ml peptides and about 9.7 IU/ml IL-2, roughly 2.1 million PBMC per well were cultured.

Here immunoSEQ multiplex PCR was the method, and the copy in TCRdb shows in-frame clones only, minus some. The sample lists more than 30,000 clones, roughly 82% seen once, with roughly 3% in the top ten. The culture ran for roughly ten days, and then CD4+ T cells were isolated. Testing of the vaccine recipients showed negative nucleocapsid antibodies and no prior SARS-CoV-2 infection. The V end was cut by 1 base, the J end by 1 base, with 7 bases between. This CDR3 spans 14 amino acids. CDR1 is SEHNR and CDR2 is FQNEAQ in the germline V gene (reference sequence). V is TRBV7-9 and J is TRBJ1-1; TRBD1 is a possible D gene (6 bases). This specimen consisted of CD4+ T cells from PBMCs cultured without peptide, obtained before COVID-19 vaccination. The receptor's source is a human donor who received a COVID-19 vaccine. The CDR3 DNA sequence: TGTGCCAGCAGCTTAGGGACAGAGAACACTGAAGCTTTCTTT. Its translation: CASSLGTENTEAFF.